The 11 T cell receptor beta chains below come from one sample, sequenced in a study of Ad26.COV2.S vaccination and SARS-CoV-2 variants. Documented treatment: some 19 received Ad26.COV2.S at low or high dose, single or two shots; 5 received placebo; per-sample allocation not given. It was on day 63 after the first vaccine or placebo injection that samples were taken. Generated by immunoSEQ multiplex PCR, the TCRdb table keeps only in-frame clones and is missing some. Here the sample spans fewer than 800,000 clones, 89% being singletons. The source material was peripheral blood, sampled in a trial of Ad26.COV2.S vaccine versus placebo. Receptors originate from a person between 18 and 65 years old who received the Ad26.COV2.S COVID-19 vaccine or a placebo.

The chain recombines TRBV14 with TRBJ2-1, with D possibly TRBD2 on 7 matching bases. CDR3 length equals 16 residues. The V end lost 6 bases, the J end lost 3 bases, and 18 bases lay between the germline ends. Germline V gives CDR1 SGHDN, CDR2 FVKESK. DNA for the CDR3: TGTGCCAGCAGTGCAGGAAGGGGGGGGAACTACAATGAGCAGTTCTTC. This sequence encodes CASSAGRGGNYNEQFF.

V usage is TRBV6-6 and J usage is TRBJ2-2; 9 bases are shared with TRBD2. J was trimmed by 1 base and V by 5 bases; bases with no gene match: 8. This CDR3 region has 17 residues. Looked up from germline, CDR1 is MNHNY and CDR2 is SVGAGI (reference sequence). DNA of the CDR3: TGTGCCAGCAGTCGACCGGGACTAGCAGGGAACACCGGGGAGCTGTTTTTT. Protein: CASSRPGLAGNTGELFF.

V and J are TRBV18 and TRBJ1-6, with a weak D call TRBD1 (6 bases). The V gene lost 3 bases and the J gene lost 10 bases, with 13 bases spanning the gap. Germline V gene data show CDR1 as KGHSH and CDR2 as LQKENI. This CDR3 region has 14 residues. CDR3: CASSPDSRDSPLHF. In DNA, the CDR3 is TGTGCCAGCTCACCGGACAGTAGGGACTCACCCCTCCACTTT.

The rearrangement joins TRBV7-8 to TRBJ1-5; D is ambiguous. V was cut by 0 bases and J by 4 bases, with 19 bases left in between. The germline gives CDR1 SGHVS, CDR2 FQNEAQ. The CDR3 totals 18 residues. CDR3 loop: CASSLALMGGLSNQPQHF. For the CDR3, the DNA is TGTGCCAGCAGCTTAGCGCTAATGGGAGGGTTAAGTAATCAGCCCCAGCATTTT.

The sample holds a few counts of this clone. The chain joins TRBV6-2 or TRBV6-3 to TRBJ2-7; 9 bases are a match to TRBD1. The CDR3 runs to 14 residues. The germline V gene encodes CDR1 MNHEY and CDR2 SVGEGT. V gave up 6 bases and J gave up 4 bases; unmatched junction bases: 7. This CDR3 reads CASSDGTGSYEQYF. The CDR3 DNA follows: TGTGCCAGCAGCGACGGGACAGGGTCGTACGAGCAGTACTTC.

J is TRBJ2-2 and V is TRBV7-9; D not resolved. Trimming stripped 2 bases from V and 5 bases from J, with 3 bases between. This CDR3 has 12 amino acids. Per germline, CDR1 SEHNR and CDR2 FQNEAQ (reference sequence). The CDR3 nucleotides are TGTGCCAGCAGCTTACGTACCGGGGAGCTGTTTTTT. Encoded protein: CASSLRTGELFF.

A remark on this clone: The same CDR3 is also encoded by other DNA sequences in this sample. The chain has TRBV11-2 and TRBJ2-3; D not certain. The V end was cut by 5 bases, the J end by 1 base, with 4 bases between. This CDR3 is 12 amino acids long. From germline, CDR1 is SGHAT and CDR2 FQNNGV. The CDR3 loop is CASSRGTDTQYF. CDR3 nucleotides: TGTGCCAGCAGCCGGGGCACAGATACGCAGTATTTT.

The gene calls are TRBV24-1 and TRBJ2-3, with 9 bases identical to TRBD2. V dropped 6 bases and J dropped 2; count of bases not matched to a gene: 2. CDR1 and CDR2 (germline): KGHDR, SFDVKD. The CDR3 consists of 14 residues. The CDR3 here is CATSSGGITDTQYF. The CDR3 DNA reads TGTGCCACCAGTAGCGGGGGGATCACAGATACGCAGTATTTT.

Comment on this clone: The junction departs from the called germline gene at one end, perhaps through a read error. Additional DNA sequences in this sample encode the identical CDR3. For the CDR3, the DNA is TGCGCCAGCAGCTTGGCGGGACTTACCACCTATGAGCAGTACTTC. Protein: CASSLAGLTTYEQYF. The rearrangement links TRBV5-1 to TRBJ2-7, with a possible D match to TRBD2 (6 bases). Germline V gene sequence: CDR1 SGHRS, CDR2 YFSETQ. This CDR3 region has 15 residues.

This chain connects TRBV10-1 to TRBJ1-6; 7 bases match TRBD1. CDR1 is WNHNN, CDR2 SYGVQD, per germline (reference sequence). This CDR3 has 16 residues. V lost 5 bases to trimming and J lost 7 bases; unmatched junction nucleotides: 11. As DNA, the CDR3 is TGCGCCAGCAGTTTACCCCGGGACAGACCAAATTCACCCCTCCACTTT. Residues: CASSLPRDRPNSPLHF.

This clone was observed once. The rearrangement uses TRBV7-8 and TRBJ2-1, with 11 bases that match TRBD2. CDR3 length: 15 residues. The junction had 2 bases not matched to a gene; V was cut back by 7 bases and J by 0 bases. CDR1 is SGHVS and CDR2 is FQNEAQ in the germline V gene. This CDR3 is CASITSGSSYNEQFF. The CDR3 bases are TGTGCCAGCATAACTAGCGGGAGCTCCTACAATGAGCAGTTCTTC. Full variable domain (outside the CDR3, taken from reference TRBV7-8 and TRBJ2-1): GAGVSQSPRYKVAKRGQDVALRCDPISGHVSLFWYQQALGQGPEFLTYFQNEAQLDKSGLPSDRFFAERPEGSVSTLKIQRTQQEDSAVYLCASITSGSSYNEQFFGPGTRLTVL.